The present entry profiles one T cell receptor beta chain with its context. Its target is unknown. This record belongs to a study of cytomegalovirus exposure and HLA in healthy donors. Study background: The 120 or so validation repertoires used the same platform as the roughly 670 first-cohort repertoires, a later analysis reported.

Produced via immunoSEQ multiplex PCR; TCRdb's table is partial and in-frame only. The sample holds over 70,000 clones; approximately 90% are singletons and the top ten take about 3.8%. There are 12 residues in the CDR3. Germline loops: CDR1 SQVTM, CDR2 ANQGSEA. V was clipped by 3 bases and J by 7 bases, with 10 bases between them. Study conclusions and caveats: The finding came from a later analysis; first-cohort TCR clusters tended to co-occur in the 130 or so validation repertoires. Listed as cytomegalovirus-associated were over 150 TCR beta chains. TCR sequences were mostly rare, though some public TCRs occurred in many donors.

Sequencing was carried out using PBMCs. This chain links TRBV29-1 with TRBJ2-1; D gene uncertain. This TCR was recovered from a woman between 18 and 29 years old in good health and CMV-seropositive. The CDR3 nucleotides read TGCAGCGTTGAGGTCTCAGGAAATGAGCAGTTCTTC. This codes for CSVEVSGNEQFF.